What follows is one T cell receptor beta chain and its context. This sample was included in a study of cytomegalovirus exposure and HLA in healthy donors. In the PCR, 60 Vbeta and 13 Jbeta primers were used. Assay used: immunoSEQ multiplex PCR; TCRdb lists only in-frame clones, some missing. The sample has 150,000 to 200,000 clones; roughly 85% are singletons. This CDR3 comprises 14 residues. The germline V gene has CDR1 MDHEN and CDR2 SYDVKM. The ends were cut back, 5 bases at V and 1 base at J, with 8 bases in the middle. The sample consisted of PBMCs. The V and J genes are TRBV28 and TRBJ2-2; no clear D. The sequence derives from a man aged 50-60 years in good health and CMV-seropositive. The CDR3 is CASSLRQNTGELFF. In DNA form, the CDR3 reads TGTGCCAGCAGTCTCCGACAGAACACCGGGGAGCTGTTTTTT.